This T cell receptor beta chain is from a study of cytomegalovirus exposure and HLA in healthy donors. Study outcomes and limitations: Further analysis was carried out later, and it showed several of the most significant clusters appearing linked to common viral pathogens.

The germline gives CDR1 KGHSH, CDR2 LQKENI. This CDR3 region has 14 residues. V lost 3 bases and J 1 base, leaving 8 bases between the germline ends. The PCR ran on 60 Vbeta and 13 Jbeta primers. The repertoire was sequenced with immunoSEQ multiplex PCR; TCRdb's copy has only in-frame clones and lacks some. The repertoire consists of 180,000 or so clones, with under 90% occurring once and the leading ten covering around 1.5%. A note on this clone: Its antigen is unknown.

The material sequenced was PBMCs. This rearrangement joins TRBV18 to TRBJ2-3; D gene ambiguous. This TCR came from a male donor in good health and CMV-seronegative. The CDR3: CASSPASGTDTQYF. CDR3 nucleotide sequence: TGTGCCAGCTCACCGGCAAGCGGCACAGATACGCAGTATTTT. The full variable domain, its missing parts supplied by reference TRBV18 and TRBJ2-3, is NAGVMQNPRHLVRRRGQEARLRCSPMKGHSHVYWYRQLPEEGLKFMVYLQKENIIDESGMPKERFSAEFPKEGPSILRIQQVVRGDSAAYFCASSPASGTDTQYFGPGTRLTVL.